These 4 T cell receptor beta chains originate from one sample sequenced in a study of blood T cell repertoires in COVID-19. The repertoire was sequenced with immunoSEQ multiplex PCR; TCRdb's copy has only in-frame clones and lacks some. The top ten clones hold just over 2.5% of a sample with around 200,000 clones, roughly nine tenths of them seen once. Sequenced material: PBMCs or T cells enriched from blood (not recorded which). These receptors were obtained from a woman aged 25-40 years who had recovered from COVID-19.

This rearrangement joins TRBV6-5 to TRBJ1-1, with TRBD1 identical over 8 bases. CDR3 size: 14 residues. The trim removed 8 bases at V and 7 bases at J, leaving 12 bases unmatched. Germline CDR1 MNHEY, CDR2 SVGAGI. The CDR3 DNA follows: TGTGCCAGCGCCGCGGGACAGGATAAGGGTGAAGCTTTCTTT. This sequence encodes CASAAGQDKGEAFF.

The genes are TRBV7-3 and TRBJ2-2, with 9 positions matching TRBD1. V lost 2 bases, J lost 4 bases, and 11 bases stayed unmatched. The germline gives CDR1 SGHTA, CDR2 FQGTGA. The CDR3 loop spans 18 amino acids. In DNA, the CDR3 is TGTGCCAGCAGCTTAGATGTTAGGACAGGGGTAATCACCGGGGAGCTGTTTTTT. This sequence encodes CASSLDVRTGVITGELFF.

The rearrangement joins TRBV6-5 to TRBJ1-1, with D perhaps matching TRBD1 (6 bases). Between the trimmed V and J ends, which lost 5 bases and 0 bases, there was a span of 13 bases. From germline, CDR1 is MNHEY and CDR2 SVGAGI. The CDR3 is made up of 15 amino acids. The CDR3 sequence: CASSKQRQVNTEAFF. In nucleotides, the CDR3 is TGTGCCAGCAGTAAACAACGACAGGTGAACACTGAAGCTTTCTTT.

The rearrangement links TRBV29-1 to TRBJ2-3, with D possibly being TRBD2 (6 bases). Trimming cost V 6 bases and J 1 base, with 14 bases left between them. The germline CDR1 and CDR2 sequences are SQVTM and ANQGSEA. The CDR3 spans 14 residues. This chain's CDR3 is CSVGGRAGTDTQYF. Written as DNA, the CDR3 is TGCAGCGTGGGAGGTAGAGCCGGCACAGATACGCAGTATTTT.